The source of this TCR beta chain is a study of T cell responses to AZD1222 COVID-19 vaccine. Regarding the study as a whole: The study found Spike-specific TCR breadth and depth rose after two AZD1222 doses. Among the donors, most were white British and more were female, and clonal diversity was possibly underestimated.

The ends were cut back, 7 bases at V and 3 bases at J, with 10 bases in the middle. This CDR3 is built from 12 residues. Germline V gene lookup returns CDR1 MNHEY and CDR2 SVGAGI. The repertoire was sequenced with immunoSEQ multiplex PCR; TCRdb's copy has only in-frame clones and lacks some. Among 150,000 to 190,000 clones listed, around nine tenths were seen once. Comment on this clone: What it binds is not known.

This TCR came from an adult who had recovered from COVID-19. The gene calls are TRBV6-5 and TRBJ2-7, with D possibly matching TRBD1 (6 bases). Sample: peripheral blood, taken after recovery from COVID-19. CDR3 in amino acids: CASKGGHYEQYF. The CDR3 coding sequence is TGTGCCAGCAAAGGGGGACACTACGAGCAGTACTTC.